This note documents a single TCR beta chain sequence. Its specificity is not known. Trimming removed 5 bases from V and 0 bases from J, with 2 bases in between. The CDR3 extends over 13 amino acids. Germline V gene sequence: CDR1 SGHTA, CDR2 FQGTGA. This entry comes from a study of OX40 agonist ivuxolimab in advanced cancers. Study summary: Aged roughly 23 to 90 with a mean of about 63 years, they were 82.7% male.

Study results and limitations: Partial responders receiving 0.1-3.0 mg/kg showed among the lowest clonal expansion. Certain nonresponders additionally had low normalized T-cell clonal expansion.

Clones were sequenced by immunoSEQ multiplex PCR, and TCRdb holds only the in-frame ones, with some missing. The table lists about 51,000 clones, more than 65% of them singletons. The chain couples TRBV7-3 to TRBJ2-6; D uncertain. This TCR came from an adult with an advanced solid tumor such as melanoma, head and neck, liver or kidney cancer. The sequenced sample was CD4+ or CD8+ T cells sorted from blood, obtained in a trial of the OX40 agonist ivuxolimab. DNA for the CDR3: TGTGCCAGCAGCCGCTCTGGGGCCAACGTCCTGACTTTC. Its protein is CASSRSGANVLTF.